Following are 21 T cell receptor beta chains from one sample sequenced in a study of blood T cell repertoires in COVID-19. The table came from immunoSEQ multiplex PCR; TCRdb's copy has only in-frame clones and leaves some out. Of 250,000 to 350,000 clones in the sample, 90% were seen once. Sequenced input: PBMCs or T cells enriched from blood (not recorded which). Receptor source: a woman between 18 and 30 years old with acute COVID-19.

The CDR3 DNA reads as TGTGCCAGTAGTATGAGTCAGATGGGGGCAGGTGAAGCTTTCTTT. Its translation is CASSMSQMGAGEAFF. This chain links TRBV19 with TRBJ1-1; perhaps TRBD1 as D (6 bases). Between the trimmed V and J ends, which lost 3 bases and 7 bases, there was a span of 18 bases. From germline, CDR1 is LNHDA and CDR2 SQIVND (reference sequence). The CDR3 contains 15 residues.

The rearrangement joins TRBV7-3 to TRBJ2-2; tentatively, D is TRBD1 (5 bases). The germline V gene encodes CDR1 SGHTA and CDR2 FQGTGA. The CDR3 loop spans 17 amino acids. V lost 0 bases, J lost 5 bases, and 16 bases lay in between. CDR3 DNA: TGTGCCAGCAGCTTAACGGCCGGTCAGGGTGGAACCGGGGAGCTGTTTTTT. Amino acid sequence: CASSLTAGQGGTGELFF.

This clone was counted a single time. This sequence joins TRBV12-3 or TRBV12-4 and TRBJ1-2, with TRBD1 identical over 7 bases. CDR3 length equals 13 residues. V shed 1 base and J 6 bases; nucleotides not matched to a gene: 2. Here the CDR3 reads CASSLGQGDGYTF. Here the CDR3 DNA reads TGTGCCAGCAGTTTAGGTCAGGGGGATGGCTACACCTTC.

The rearrangement links TRBV7-9 to TRBJ2-7, with D perhaps matching TRBD1 (5 bases). Per germline, CDR1 SEHNR and CDR2 FQNEAQ (reference sequence). CDR3 length equals 11 residues. V was clipped by 5 bases and J by 6 bases, with 8 bases between them. The CDR3 here is CASSPQGEQYF. Written as DNA, the CDR3 is TGTGCCAGCAGCCCCCAGGGCGAGCAGTACTTC.

The rearrangement uses TRBV11-2 and TRBJ2-5; 9 nucleotides line up with TRBD2. V dropped 1 base and J dropped 5; count of bases not matched to a gene: 5. Looked up from germline, CDR1 is SGHAT and CDR2 is FQNNGV. This CDR3 spans 15 amino acids. CDR3 nucleotides: TGTGCCAGCAGCTTAGGCGGGAGGGCCACGGAGACCCAGTACTTC. It specifies CASSLGGRATETQYF. Supplemented by reference TRBV11-2 and TRBJ2-5, the full variable domain reads EAGVAQSPRYKIIEKRQSVAFWCNPISGHATLYWYQQILGQGPKLLIQFQNNGVVDDSQLPKDRFSAERLKGVDSTLKIQPAKLEDSAVYLCASSLGGRATETQYFGPGTRLLVL.

This clone appeared a single time. The chain employs TRBV14 and TRBJ1-2; the D gene is possibly TRBD1 (5 bases). The CDR3 is made up of 14 amino acids. V lost 0 bases and J lost 4, with 9 bases in between. The germline V gene has CDR1 SGHDN and CDR2 FVKESK. CDR3 in amino acids: CASSQESGIYGYTF. CDR3 nucleotides: TGTGCCAGCAGCCAAGAGTCAGGGATCTATGGCTACACCTTC.

This chain links TRBV5-4 with TRBJ2-7, with 11 bases fitting TRBD2. J was trimmed by 3 bases and V by 4 bases; bases with no gene match: 6. CDR1 is SGHNT and CDR2 is YYREEE in the germline V gene (reference sequence). The CDR3 consists of 15 residues. This CDR3 reads CASSPTSGVGYEQYF. The CDR3 bases are TGTGCCAGCAGCCCGACTAGCGGGGTAGGCTACGAGCAGTACTTC.

The gene calls are TRBV7-3 and TRBJ2-1; 10 bases align to TRBD1. V lost 6 bases to trimming and J lost 3 bases; unmatched junction nucleotides: 5. The CDR3 totals 15 residues. Germline loops: CDR1 SGHTA, CDR2 FQGTGA. DNA for the CDR3: TGTGCCAGCAGGTCCGGGACAGGGGTCTACAATGAGCAGTTCTTC. This gives the protein CASRSGTGVYNEQFF. Full variable domain (remainder filled in from reference TRBV7-3 and TRBJ2-1): GAGVSQTPSNKVTEKGKYVELRCDPISGHTALYWYRQSLGQGPEFLIYFQGTGAADDSGLPNDRFFAVRPEGSVSTLKIQRTERGDSAVYLCASRSGTGVYNEQFFGPGTRLTVL.

This sequence joins TRBV12-3 or TRBV12-4 and TRBJ1-2; D not certain. V was trimmed by 3 bases and J by 4 bases, leaving 9 bases between them. The CDR3 is made up of 13 amino acids. CDR3 DNA: TGTGCCAGCAGTTTCGGCGCGGGCTATGGCTACACCTTC. Translating gives CASSFGAGYGYTF.

The J gene is TRBJ2-1, the V gene TRBV5-6; 8 bases map to TRBD2. This CDR3 is built from 17 residues. The germline V gene encodes CDR1 SGHDT and CDR2 YYEEEE. The ends lost 3 bases at V and 8 bases at J; junction bases unmatched: 16. The CDR3 DNA is TGTGCCAGCAGCTCTATAGCGGGGCTTGTCGGGGGCCATGAGCAGTTCTTC. The encoded protein is CASSSIAGLVGGHEQFF.

This chain joins TRBV10-3 and TRBJ1-2; no firm D call. V was pared by 4 bases and J by 7 bases, with 10 bases between. The germline V gene has CDR1 ENHRY and CDR2 SYGVKD. This CDR3 has 12 residues. CDR3 sequence (DNA): TGTGCCATCAGTGTTCGGGAACGTGGCTACACCTTC. Translation: CAISVRERGYTF.

The chain has TRBV6-4 and TRBJ2-2; possible D gene TRBD1, 6 bases. The CDR3 is made up of 14 amino acids. CDR1 and CDR2 from the germline V gene are MRHNA and SNTAGT. V shed 2 bases and J shed 3 bases, with 7 bases lying between them. In nucleotides, the CDR3 is TGTGCCAGCAGTGACAACAGGGACACCGGGGAGCTGTTTTTT. It specifies CASSDNRDTGELFF.

The rearrangement uses TRBV24-1 and TRBJ2-2, with TRBD1 matching over 8 bases. The germline gives CDR1 KGHDR, CDR2 SFDVKD. The CDR3 consists of 15 residues. The ends lost 0 bases at V and 4 bases at J; junction bases unmatched: 0. The CDR3 region has the DNA TGTGCCACCAGTGATTTGCAGGGGGCCACCGGGGAGCTGTTTTTT. Encoded protein: CATSDLQGATGELFF.

The chain joins TRBV3-1 (or the pseudogene TRBV3-2) to TRBJ2-1; perhaps TRBD2 as D (6 bases). The CDR3 length is 14 residues. The germline gives CDR1 LGHDT, CDR2 YNNKEL (reference sequence). The V end was cut by 5 bases, the J end by 8 bases, with 16 bases between. The CDR3 loop is CASSNGNGGYEQFF. As DNA, the CDR3 is TGTGCCAGCAGCAACGGTAATGGAGGGTATGAGCAGTTCTTC.

The V and J genes are TRBV5-1 and TRBJ1-5; no clear D gene. The V end was cut by 4 bases, the J end by 2 bases, with 10 bases between. CDR3 length: 14 residues. Germline CDR1 is SGHRS and CDR2 is YFSETQ. The CDR3 here is CASSVGMGNQPQHF. The CDR3 nucleotides are TGCGCCAGCAGCGTCGGTATGGGCAATCAGCCCCAGCATTTT. The variable domain in full, completed from reference TRBV5-1 and TRBJ1-5, reads KAGVTQTPRYLIKTRGQQVTLSCSPISGHRSVSWYQQTPGQGLQFLFEYFSETQRNKGNFPGRFSGRQFSNSRSEMNVSTLELGDSALYLCASSVGMGNQPQHFGDGTRLSIL.

The chain carries TRBV18 and TRBJ2-7; 8 positions agree with TRBD2. CDR3 size: 16 residues. Looked up from germline, CDR1 is KGHSH and CDR2 is LQKENI. V shed 2 bases, J shed 0 bases, and the junction held 6 bases outside the gene matches. CDR3 residues: CASSPFSGTSSYEQYF. The DNA for the CDR3 is TGTGCCAGCTCACCATTTAGCGGGACGAGCTCCTACGAGCAGTACTTC.

J is TRBJ2-7 and V is TRBV5-1; tentative D call: TRBD1 (5 bases). The CDR3 runs to 14 residues. Germline V lookup: CDR1 SGHRS, CDR2 YFSETQ. V dropped 3 bases and J dropped 5 bases, with 15 bases sitting between them. CDR3 sequence (DNA): TGCGCCAGCAGCTCCGCCCAGGGAATTAACGAGCAGTACTTC. Amino acid sequence: CASSSAQGINEQYF.

Only a few counts were recorded for this clone. V usage is TRBV2 and J usage is TRBJ1-5; D is uncertain. The CDR3 length is 13 residues. Germline CDR1 reads SNHLY; CDR2 reads FYNNEI. V shed 5 bases and J shed 5 bases, with 10 bases lying between them. Here the CDR3 DNA reads TGTGCCAGCAGTAATGGAGCCCATCAGCCCCAGCATTTT. Protein sequence: CASSNGAHQPQHF.

This clone occurred a few times. CDR3 loop: CASSQDPTASGNTDTQYF. In nucleotides, the CDR3 is TGCGCCAGCAGCCAAGACCCCACCGCTAGCGGAAACACAGATACGCAGTATTTT. V is TRBV4-1 and J is TRBJ2-3; 7 nucleotides match TRBD2. In germline, CDR1 is MGHRA, CDR2 YSYEKL. V dropped 0 bases and J dropped 2; count of bases not matched to a gene: 11. This CDR3 is 18 amino acids long.

This chain links TRBV5-1 with TRBJ2-1; no clear D gene. Deletions cut 0 bases from V and 0 bases from J, with 4 bases between. The germline V gene encodes CDR1 SGHRS and CDR2 YFSETQ. This CDR3 comprises 14 residues. CDR3 sequence: CASSLEYSYNEQFF. In DNA, the CDR3 is TGCGCCAGCAGCTTGGAATACTCCTACAATGAGCAGTTCTTC.

V gene TRBV28 combines with J gene TRBJ2-1; 15 nucleotides agree with TRBD2. The CDR3 is made up of 14 amino acids. V lost 4 bases and J lost 9; bases outside the gene matches: 1. Germline V gives CDR1 MDHEN, CDR2 SYDVKM. The CDR3 here is CASSSGLAGGEQFF. The CDR3, as DNA: TGTGCCAGCAGTTCGGGACTAGCGGGAGGTGAGCAGTTCTTC.